Each of the 6 T cell receptor beta chains below was sequenced from the same sample in a study of CD8 T cells in ankylosing spondylitis. No cognate antigen is known for these TCRs. The study's findings and limits: For ankylosing spondylitis blood, a TCR beta motif of about 8 highly homologous variants appeared characteristic.

MiXCR, applied by TCRdb to the 5' RACE reads, yields one record per CDR3 protein. The sample shows some 840,000 distinct CDR3 sequences, approximately 12% of them seen only once. The sequenced sample consisted of blood, either unsorted or a sorted T cell fraction (not recorded which). The source of these receptors is a male donor with ankylosing spondylitis.

This clonotype came up a few times. CDR3 sequence: CASSPGGTQYF. The CDR3 nucleotides are TGTGCCAGCAGCCCAGGGGGTACGCAGTATTTT. The V call is TRBV7-3, the J call TRBJ2-3, with 7 bases matching TRBD1. Germline lookup yields CDR1 SGHTA and CDR2 FQGTGA. The CDR3 consists of 11 residues. Unmatched junction bases numbered 1, after V lost 5 bases and J lost 8 bases.

This clonotype showed up many times. The genes are TRBV20-1 and TRBJ2-1; TRBD2 matches at 16 bases. This CDR3 is 16 amino acids long. Per germline, CDR1 DFQATT and CDR2 SNEGSKA (reference sequence). The V and J ends lost 6 bases and 4 bases, in that order; junction bases with no gene match: 6. CDR3 protein: CSAKPGLAGGYNEQFF. The CDR3 bases are TGCAGTGCAAAACCGGGACTAGCGGGAGGGTACAATGAGCAGTTCTTC.

There are a few counts of this clonotype. The CDR3 DNA sequence: TGCGCCAGCAGCCACTTGGGACGGCAGTTAGCTAACTATGGCTACACCTTC. It is translated as CASSHLGRQLANYGYTF. The rearrangement links TRBV4-1 to TRBJ1-2; D is perhaps TRBD1 (5 bases). The CDR3 covers 17 residues. Trimming shortened V by 3 bases and J by 0 bases, and 17 bases separated the two germline ends. CDR1 is MGHRA, CDR2 YSYEKL, per germline.

This clonotype was observed a handful of times. J is TRBJ2-1 and V is TRBV20-1; D unclear. V lost 5 bases and J lost 6, with 17 bases in between. Germline CDR1 is DFQATT and CDR2 is SNEGSKA (reference sequence). The CDR3 has 14 amino acids. CDR3 DNA sequence: TGCAGTGCTCCCCCTCGCACGGGTGTCAATGAGCAGTTCTTC. This gives the protein CSAPPRTGVNEQFF.

This clonotype was picked up a small number of times. J is TRBJ2-3 and V is TRBV20-1; possible D gene TRBD2, 5 bases. Germline CDR1 DFQATT, CDR2 SNEGSKA (reference sequence). V lost 3 bases, J lost 0 bases, and 7 bases lay in between. This CDR3 has 13 amino acids. The DNA of the CDR3 is TGCAGTGCTAGCGCGGGTAGCACAGATACGCAGTATTTT. This codes for CSASAGSTDTQYF.

This clonotype was detected only a few times. The gene calls are TRBV28 and TRBJ1-1, with 10 bases aligning to TRBD1. V gave up 1 base and J gave up 2 bases; unmatched junction bases: 7. The CDR3 contains 17 residues. Germline loops: CDR1 MDHEN, CDR2 SYDVKM. The CDR3 sequence: CASSLFHGTGDNTEAFF. The CDR3 DNA follows: TGTGCCAGCAGTTTATTCCACGGGACAGGGGATAACACTGAAGCTTTCTTT.